One sample yielded the 26 T cell receptor beta chains listed below, sequenced in a study of Graves' ophthalmopathy and Graves' hyperthyroidism. Amplifying from RNA transcripts, the study obtained TCR beta CDR3 regions. RT-PCR in the first round used HTBI primers; a second-round multiplex PCR followed. TCRdb ran MiXCR on the multiplex PCR reads and lists one entry per CDR3 protein. The sample has 650,000 to 900,000 distinct CDR3 sequences, about 44% seen once. Sequencing input: peripheral blood. These receptors came from an adult man with Graves' ophthalmopathy.

The chain combines TRBV10-3 with TRBJ1-2; tentatively, D is TRBD1 (5 bases). This CDR3 has 16 residues. V shed 4 bases and J shed 3 bases, with 18 bases lying between them. The V gene's germline CDR1 is ENHRY and CDR2 SYGVKD. CDR3 sequence (DNA): TGTGCCATCAGTGCTCCTCCGGGACGTAGTCACTATGGCTACACCTTC. It encodes CAISAPPGRSHYGYTF.

There are many counts of this clonotype. The chain employs TRBV7-9 and TRBJ1-2; TRBD1 might be the D (5 bases). This CDR3 is built from 14 residues. CDR1 is SEHNR, CDR2 FQNEAQ, per germline (reference sequence). The V and J ends lost 5 bases and 6 bases respectively, with 16 bases between them. The CDR3 loop is CASSGWEGFDGYTF. As DNA, the CDR3 is TGTGCCAGCAGCGGATGGGAGGGGTTTGATGGCTACACCTTC.

The chain uses TRBV5-1 and TRBJ1-2, with 9 bases identical to TRBD1. The V gene's germline CDR1 is SGHRS and CDR2 YFSETQ. Trimming removed 4 bases from V and 8 bases from J; junction bases left unmatched: 9. The CDR3 length is 14 residues. The CDR3 DNA reads TGCGCCAGCAGCCCCGGGACAGGGATGGTCGGCTACACCTTC. As protein: CASSPGTGMVGYTF. Combining the CDR3 with reference TRBV5-1 and TRBJ1-2 gives the whole variable domain KAGVTQTPRYLIKTRGQQVTLSCSPISGHRSVSWYQQTPGQGLQFLFEYFSETQRNKGNFPGRFSGRQFSNSRSEMNVSTLELGDSALYLCASSPGTGMVGYTFGSGTRLTVV.

CDR3 coding DNA: TGTGCCAGCAGCTTAGATATAGCACACAGCCAAGAGACCCAGTACTTC. Amino acids: CASSLDIAHSQETQYF. V gene TRBV7-9 combines with J gene TRBJ2-5; D not certain. The V end was cut by 1 base, the J end by 1 base, with 13 bases between. Germline CDR1 reads SEHNR; CDR2 reads FQNEAQ (reference sequence). The CDR3 consists of 16 residues.

This chain joins TRBV9 and TRBJ2-2; either TRBD1 or TRBD2 may fit D (5 bases each). The CDR3 has 18 amino acids. Germline V lookup: CDR1 SGDLS, CDR2 YYNGEE. Trimming cost V 2 bases and J 2 bases, with 19 bases left between them. The CDR3 reads CASSVIRDGHRNTGELFF. The DNA of the CDR3 is TGTGCCAGCAGCGTGATACGGGACGGCCACAGAAACACCGGGGAGCTGTTTTTT.

At least ten counts were recorded for this clonotype. The conserved final phenylalanine or tryptophan is absent from the CDR3, which likely points to a read error. The limits of the CDR3 on the DNA are not certain, so only TCRdb's listed CDR3 is given. The chain is built from TRBV25-1 and TRBJ1-4; the D call of TRBD1 is as the table states it, not checked on the DNA. A total of 10 residues make up the CDR3, ends included. Germline V gene sequence: CDR1 MGHDK, CDR2 SYGVNS. The CDR3 is CASSEPGQGV.

Comment on this clonotype: This clone may be a read error of a much larger clone one base away. V gene TRBV13 combines with J gene TRBJ1-2; D is possibly TRBD1 (5 bases). The germline V and J ends were trimmed by 4 bases and 7 bases, with 10 bases remaining between them. Germline loops: CDR1 PRHDT, CDR2 FYEKMQ (reference sequence). CDR3 size: 12 residues. DNA for the CDR3: TGTGCCAGCAGCTCCAGGGTTTCTGGCTACACCTTC. This encodes CASSSRVSGYTF.

This clonotype has only a few counts. The V and J genes are TRBV7-9 and TRBJ2-7; 12 positions match TRBD2. The CDR3 consists of 15 residues. With 4 bases clipped from V and 7 bases from J, the junction kept 8 bases outside the gene matches. Germline loops: CDR1 SEHNR, CDR2 FQNEAQ (reference sequence). The CDR3 nucleotides are TGTGCCAGCAGCTCCCGACTAGCGGGAGAAGGGGAGCAGTACTTC. This gives the protein CASSSRLAGEGEQYF.

Ten or more counts support this clonotype. J is TRBJ1-2 and V is TRBV19; 9 bases are shared with TRBD1. V lost 8 bases and J lost 2; bases outside the gene matches: 3. The length of the CDR3 is 13 residues. CDR1 and CDR2 (germline): LNHDA, SQIVND (reference sequence). The CDR3 here is CASSTGGNYGYTF. CDR3 in DNA: TGTGCCAGTTCCACAGGGGGCAACTATGGCTACACCTTC.

This clonotype has a handful of counts. The chain is built from TRBV12-5 and TRBJ2-2; 7 nucleotides align to TRBD1. V lost 2 bases and J lost 9; bases outside the gene matches: 6. The CDR3 length is 14 residues. Germline values: CDR1 LGHNT, CDR2 FRNRAP. The CDR3 DNA reads as TGTGCTAGTGGTTTGACGACACAGGGGCGGGAGCTGTTTTTT. Its translation is CASGLTTQGRELFF.

The chain recombines TRBV4-1 with TRBJ2-7; a possible D gene is TRBD1 (5 bases). From germline, CDR1 is MGHRA and CDR2 YSYEKL. The length of the CDR3 is 17 residues. V was clipped by 1 base and J by 0 bases, with 16 bases between them. The DNA of the CDR3 is TGCGCCAGCAGCCAAGTTTCAGGGTCATCGGGCTCCTACGAGCAGTACTTC. Translating gives CASSQVSGSSGSYEQYF.

This clonotype was recorded at least ten times. The CDR3 nucleotides are TGTGCCAGCAGCCCACCTCGACCCGACCGGGGCTACACCTTC. Translating gives CASSPPRPDRGYTF. J is TRBJ1-2 and V is TRBV9, with D hard to call. The V gene's germline CDR1 is SGDLS and CDR2 YYNGEE. This CDR3 spans 14 amino acids. Trimming removed 4 bases from V and 8 bases from J, with 18 bases in between.

This clonotype was counted a single time. At one of its ends the junction is not consistent with the germline gene, which may arise from a read error. The V and J genes are TRBV11-2 and TRBJ2-6, with TRBD1 matching over 7 bases. The germline V gene encodes CDR1 SGHAT and CDR2 FQNNGV. This CDR3 is built from 13 residues. CDR3: CASSPRTGLSEAF. The CDR3 DNA reads TGTGCCAGCAGCCCAAGGACAGGACTGTCTGAAGCTTTC.

This clonotype was counted at least ten times. V gene TRBV10-2 combines with J gene TRBJ1-6; D is uncertain. The V gene lost 5 bases and the J gene lost 8 bases, with 10 bases spanning the gap. CDR3 size: 13 residues. Germline-derived CDR1 and CDR2 are WSHSY and SAAADI. CDR3 nucleotides: TGCGCCAGCAGTCTATATAGGGATTCACCCCTCCACTTT. Encoded protein: CASSLYRDSPLHF.

This clonotype has just a few counts. The V call is TRBV4-3, the J call TRBJ1-2; D is unresolved. V shed 5 bases and J shed 7 bases, with 17 bases lying between them. CDR3 size: 14 residues. Germline loops: CDR1 LGHNA, CDR2 YSLEER. The DNA of the CDR3 is TGCGCCAGCAGCGTAAGCGGGCGTGTTACTGGCTACACCTTC. Translating it yields CASSVSGRVTGYTF.

This clonotype came up a few times. The V and J genes are TRBV20-1 and TRBJ1-1; 12 positions agree with TRBD1. Germline V gene lookup returns CDR1 DFQATT and CDR2 SNEGSKA (reference sequence). Trimming removed 3 bases from V and 4 bases from J; junction bases left unmatched: 6. There are 15 residues in the CDR3. CDR3 loop: CSARGTGGVGTEAFF. The DNA of the CDR3 is TGCAGTGCTAGGGGGACAGGGGGCGTTGGCACTGAAGCTTTCTTT.

This clonotype was detected only once. The chain combines TRBV2 with TRBJ2-7, with D perhaps TRBD1 (6 bases). V was pared by 5 bases and J by 0 bases, with 14 bases between. Looked up from germline, CDR1 is SNHLY and CDR2 is FYNNEI. The CDR3 has 15 amino acids. CDR3 protein: CASSSQGGLSYEQYF. The CDR3 nucleotides are TGTGCCAGCAGTTCCCAAGGGGGTCTCTCCTACGAGCAGTACTTC.

V is TRBV12-3 or TRBV12-4 and J is TRBJ2-5, with 8 positions matching TRBD2. The CDR3 loop spans 14 amino acids. V lost 6 bases to trimming and J lost 4 bases; unmatched junction nucleotides: 7. CDR3 residues: CASRNSGEGETQYF. In DNA, the CDR3 is TGTGCCAGCAGAAATAGCGGGGAGGGAGAGACCCAGTACTTC.

V usage is TRBV25-1 and J usage is TRBJ2-5, with 8 bases that match TRBD2. Germline V gene sequence: CDR1 MGHDK, CDR2 SYGVNS. J lost 4 bases, V lost 9 bases, and 13 bases had no gene match. This CDR3 contains 15 residues. The CDR3 sequence is CASRPGLVRRETQYF. CDR3 DNA sequence: TGTGCCAGTCGACCGGGACTAGTTCGACGAGAGACCCAGTACTTC.

Turning to this clonotype: A much bigger clone sits one base away, suggesting this may be a read error. The chain combines TRBV24-1 with TRBJ2-6; tentatively, D is TRBD2 (7 bases). Germline CDR1 KGHDR, CDR2 SFDVKD. The CDR3 consists of 16 residues. DNA for the CDR3: TGTGCCACCAGCGAAGGGGGGGAGCCTGGGGCCAACGTCCTGGCTTTC. Its translation: CATSEGGEPGANVLAF.

The V gene is TRBV5-4, the J gene TRBJ2-3, with TRBD2 matching 7 bases. This CDR3 has 14 residues. V shed 4 bases, J shed 6 bases, and the junction held 8 bases outside the gene matches. The germline gives CDR1 SGHNT, CDR2 YYREEE (reference sequence). The DNA of the CDR3 is TGTGCCAGCAGCGAGAGCGGGATGCTGGATACGCAGTATTTT. Residues: CASSESGMLDTQYF.

The sample holds a few counts of this clonotype. The chain has TRBV19 and TRBJ1-5; no firm D call. Germline assignment: CDR1 LNHDA and CDR2 SQIVND (reference sequence). The CDR3 sequence is 16 residues long. Trimming stripped 7 bases from V and 3 bases from J, with 19 bases between. The CDR3 DNA reads as TGTGCCAGTACCGATCAAGGTGGAGTCCTCAATCAGCCCCAGCATTTT. It specifies CASTDQGGVLNQPQHF.

This clonotype has only one observation. The DNA for the CDR3 is TGTGCCATCAGGCAGGTAGGAATCACTGAAGCTTTCTTT. Amino acids: CAIRQVGITEAFF. The V and J genes are TRBV10-3 and TRBJ1-1; D gene unclear. The germline CDR1 and CDR2 sequences are ENHRY and SYGVKD. The CDR3 spans 13 residues. V lost 6 bases and J 4 bases, leaving 12 bases between the germline ends.

The V call is TRBV7-6, the J call TRBJ1-5, with TRBD1 matching over 7 bases. This CDR3 has 15 residues. The junction had 4 bases not matched to a gene; V was cut back by 5 bases and J by 0 bases. CDR1 and CDR2 from the germline V gene are SGHVS and FNYEAQ. The CDR3 DNA follows: TGTGCCAGCAGCCTACGGGACAGTAGCAATCAGCCCCAGCATTTT. It is translated as CASSLRDSSNQPQHF. The complete variable domain, with remaining parts taken from reference TRBV7-6 and TRBJ1-5, reads GAGVSQSPRYKVTKRGQDVALRCDPISGHVSLYWYRQALGQGPEFLTYFNYEAQQDKSGLPNDRFSAERPEGSISTLTIQRTEQRDSAMYRCASSLRDSSNQPQHFGDGTRLSIL.

The chain couples TRBV19 to TRBJ1-1; 9 bases agree with TRBD1. CDR1 is LNHDA, CDR2 SQIVND, per germline (reference sequence). V gave up 7 bases and J gave up 3 bases; unmatched junction bases: 12. CDR3 length: 16 amino acids. The CDR3 reads CASNWGTGLGHTEAFF. CDR3 nucleotide sequence: TGTGCCAGTAACTGGGGGACAGGGTTGGGGCACACTGAAGCTTTCTTT.

About this clonotype itself: An end of the junction does not agree with germline; a read error may underlie this. The CDR3 spells CASSQVESLIYEQYF. For the CDR3, the DNA is TGCGCCAGCAGCCAAGTCGAATCCCTTATCTACGAGCAGTACTTC. The rearrangement joins TRBV13 to TRBJ2-7; unclear D gene. The CDR3 length is 15 residues. Germline V gene data show CDR1 as PRHDT and CDR2 as FYEKMQ (reference sequence).